The 21 T cell receptor beta chains presented below share a single source sample, sequenced in a study of blood T cell repertoires in COVID-19. Here immunoSEQ multiplex PCR was the method, and the copy in TCRdb shows in-frame clones only, minus some. The sample lists roughly 180,000 clones, roughly 87% occurring once. The sequenced sample consisted of PBMCs or T cells enriched from blood (not recorded which). The receptors shown here come from a man between 45 and 60 years old who had recovered from COVID-19.

V is TRBV6-5 and J is TRBJ2-1; maybe TRBD1 (6 bases). The germline CDR1 and CDR2 sequences are MNHEY and SVGAGI. CDR3 length: 15 amino acids. Trimming stripped 6 bases from V and 2 bases from J, with 14 bases between. The CDR3 reads CASSPGQRTYNEQFF. In nucleotides, the CDR3 is TGTGCCAGCAGCCCCGGACAGCGGACCTACAATGAGCAGTTCTTC.

The genes are TRBV28 and TRBJ2-7; D gene uncertain. The CDR3 spans 15 residues. Trimming cost V 4 bases and J 6 bases, with 19 bases left between them. CDR1 and CDR2 (germline): MDHEN, SYDVKM. CDR3 sequence: CASSSHSRASREQYF. CDR3 coding DNA: TGTGCCAGCAGTTCCCATTCCCGAGCGTCTCGCGAGCAGTACTTC.

The CDR3 loop is CASCAGTGFSEAFF. CDR3 nucleotides: TGTGCCAGCTGCGCCGGGACAGGGTTTTCGGAAGCTTTCTTT. The V and J genes are TRBV28 and TRBJ1-1; 9 bases fit TRBD1. The trim removed 8 bases at V and 8 bases at J, leaving 12 bases unmatched. The CDR3 length is 14 residues. CDR1 is MDHEN, CDR2 SYDVKM, per germline.

The V and J genes are TRBV25-1 and TRBJ2-5, with 8 nucleotides matching TRBD2. Germline V gene lookup returns CDR1 MGHDK and CDR2 SYGVNS. CDR3 size: 13 residues. The V and J ends lost 6 bases and 1 base, in that order; junction bases with no gene match: 1. The CDR3 DNA follows: TGTGCCAGCAGGCGGGGGGCCCAAGAGACCCAGTACTTC. Protein sequence: CASRRGAQETQYF.

This chain connects TRBV4-2 to TRBJ1-1, with no clear D. This CDR3 spans 15 amino acids. CDR1 is LGHNA and CDR2 is YNFKEQ in the germline V gene. Trimming shortened V by 1 base and J by 0 bases, and 9 bases separated the two germline ends. The CDR3 DNA sequence: TGTGCCAGCAGCCAAGCTACCTTCATGAACACTGAAGCTTTCTTT. Protein product: CASSQATFMNTEAFF.

The chain is built from TRBV18 and TRBJ1-1; 7 positions match TRBD1. This CDR3 has 14 amino acids. The V segment lost 4 bases and the J segment 2 bases; nucleotides outside the gene matches: 4. Per the germline V gene, CDR1 is KGHSH and CDR2 is LQKENI. CDR3 bases: TGTGCCAGCTCACAAGACAGGGCCAACACTGAAGCTTTCTTT. Its translation is CASSQDRANTEAFF. The complete variable domain, with remaining parts taken from reference TRBV18 and TRBJ1-1, reads NAGVMQNPRHLVRRRGQEARLRCSPMKGHSHVYWYRQLPEEGLKFMVYLQKENIIDESGMPKERFSAEFPKEGPSILRIQQVVRGDSAAYFCASSQDRANTEAFFGQGTRLTVV.

This clone was observed a few times. The chain combines TRBV11-2 with TRBJ1-5; D is perhaps TRBD1 (6 bases). CDR1 is SGHAT and CDR2 is FQNNGV in the germline V gene. The CDR3 has 14 amino acids. Trimming left V 6 bases short and J 3 bases short, with 12 bases between. The CDR3 spells CASSSTGYNQPQHF. CDR3 nucleotide sequence: TGTGCCAGCAGTTCTACAGGGTACAATCAGCCCCAGCATTTT.

The chain has TRBV28 and TRBJ1-5; D perhaps matches TRBD1 (5 bases). The CDR3 loop spans 15 amino acids. The V gene's germline CDR1 is MDHEN and CDR2 SYDVKM. V lost 4 bases and J 2 bases, leaving 12 bases between the germline ends. For the CDR3, the DNA is TGTGCCAGCAGTTGGGACTACAAGGGCAATCAGCCCCAGCATTTT. As protein: CASSWDYKGNQPQHF.

This chain uses TRBV5-1 with TRBJ1-2, with D possibly matching TRBD1 (6 bases). The CDR3 consists of 15 residues. Deletions cut 0 bases from V and 2 bases from J, with 11 bases between. The germline CDR1 and CDR2 sequences are SGHRS and YFSETQ. CDR3 DNA sequence: TGCGCCAGCAGCTTGGCGGGGGGGCGCAACTATGGCTACACCTTC. It encodes CASSLAGGRNYGYTF.

This clone was seen just once. This chain uses TRBV28 with TRBJ1-1; D is possibly TRBD1 (5 bases). Trimming left V 6 bases short and J 3 bases short, with 14 bases between. CDR3 length equals 14 residues. Germline assignment: CDR1 MDHEN and CDR2 SYDVKM. In DNA form, the CDR3 reads TGTGCCAGCAGGGGGGGGATAAGGCACACTGAAGCTTTCTTT. This codes for CASRGGIRHTEAFF.

The chain is built from TRBV7-8 and TRBJ2-1, with 11 bases that match TRBD2. This CDR3 contains 15 residues. Germline CDR1 SGHVS, CDR2 FQNEAQ. J lost 4 bases, V lost 1 base, and 0 bases had no gene match. The CDR3 DNA reads TGTGCCAGCAGCTTAGGGACTAGCGGGTACAATGAGCAGTTCTTC. Encoded protein: CASSLGTSGYNEQFF.

The chain couples TRBV3-1 (or the pseudogene TRBV3-2) to TRBJ2-2, with D perhaps TRBD2 (6 bases). The CDR3 has 18 residues. CDR1 is LGHDT, CDR2 YNNKEL, per germline (reference sequence). V lost 0 bases to trimming and J lost 0 bases, with 14 bases between them. The CDR3 DNA reads as TGTGCCAGCAGCCAAGATATTGGGGGGAACACGAACACCGGGGAGCTGTTTTTT. It translates to CASSQDIGGNTNTGELFF.

This chain connects TRBV28 to TRBJ1-1; D uncertain. This CDR3 region has 12 residues. V gave up 1 base and J gave up 6 bases, with 6 bases separating them. Germline-derived CDR1 and CDR2 are MDHEN and SYDVKM. CDR3 bases: TGTGCCAGCAGTTTATTTGAGGCTGAAGCTTTCTTT. Its translation: CASSLFEAEAFF.

This chain links TRBV5-1 with TRBJ1-5, with D possibly TRBD1 on 6 matching bases. The germline V gene encodes CDR1 SGHRS and CDR2 YFSETQ. V lost 1 base to trimming and J lost 6 bases, with 14 bases between them. The CDR3 extends over 15 amino acids. CDR3 DNA sequence: TGCGCCAGCAGCTTGTCAGCAGGGGTGGGTCAGCCCCAGCATTTT. Its translation: CASSLSAGVGQPQHF.

The J gene is TRBJ2-2, the V gene TRBV14, with D perhaps matching TRBD2 (6 bases). The germline CDR1 and CDR2 sequences are SGHDN and FVKESK. The CDR3 extends over 19 amino acids. The ends were cut back, 1 base at V and 3 bases at J, with 21 bases in the middle. The CDR3 region is CASSQVDARAWRDTGELFF. The CDR3 nucleotides are TGTGCCAGCAGCCAAGTCGATGCCAGGGCCTGGAGGGACACCGGGGAGCTGTTTTTT.

The chain recombines TRBV28 with TRBJ1-1; D uncertain. Germline CDR1 reads MDHEN; CDR2 reads SYDVKM. The V end lost 5 bases, the J end lost 6 bases, and 10 bases lay between the germline ends. There are 12 residues in the CDR3. This CDR3 reads CASSASPSEAFF. In DNA form, the CDR3 reads TGTGCCAGCAGTGCAAGCCCCTCTGAAGCTTTCTTT.

The chain links TRBV6-5 to TRBJ1-5; 7 bases match TRBD1. Per germline, CDR1 MNHEY and CDR2 SVGAGI. The CDR3 is 15 amino acids. The V gene end was trimmed by 7 bases and the J gene end by 4 bases; junction bases not matched to a gene: 10. DNA of the CDR3: TGTGCCAGCACTTCACAGACAGGGAATAATCAGCCCCAGCATTTT. Translation gives CASTSQTGNNQPQHF.

This chain links TRBV5-8 with TRBJ2-7; 12 bases map to TRBD2. V shed 2 bases and J 3 bases; nucleotides not matched to a gene: 15. Germline V gene sequence: CDR1 SGHTS, CDR2 YDEGEE. The CDR3 has 19 amino acids. The CDR3 nucleotides are TGTGCCAGCAGCTTCCTATGGGCTAGCGGGAGGGCCGGTTTCTACGAGCAGTACTTC. Translation: CASSFLWASGRAGFYEQYF.

The V call is TRBV19, the J call TRBJ2-5; 12 nucleotides align to TRBD2. The CDR3 sequence is 17 residues long. The V gene's germline CDR1 is LNHDA and CDR2 SQIVND (reference sequence). V was clipped by 3 bases and J by 5 bases; unmatched bases: 10. The CDR3 DNA follows: TGTGCCAGTAGTATTGGCGCTAGCGGGAGGGCCGGGGAGACCCAGTACTTC. Translated: CASSIGASGRAGETQYF.

The gene calls are TRBV25-1 and TRBJ1-1, with a possible D match to TRBD1 (6 bases). The CDR3 length is 13 residues. V lost 4 bases and J lost 3, with 9 bases in between. The germline V gene has CDR1 MGHDK and CDR2 SYGVNS. The CDR3 sequence is CASSGKGDTEAFF. For the CDR3, the DNA is TGTGCCAGCAGTGGAAAGGGGGACACTGAAGCTTTCTTT.

The chain links TRBV11-2 to TRBJ2-3, with TRBD1 as a possible D gene (8 bases). CDR3 length: 16 residues. Deletions cut 4 bases from V and 0 bases from J, with 14 bases between. In germline, CDR1 is SGHAT, CDR2 FQNNGV. CDR3 in DNA: TGTGCCAGCAGCTCAGGGGGCGGGGGAAGCACAGATACGCAGTATTTT. It codes for CASSSGGGGSTDTQYF.